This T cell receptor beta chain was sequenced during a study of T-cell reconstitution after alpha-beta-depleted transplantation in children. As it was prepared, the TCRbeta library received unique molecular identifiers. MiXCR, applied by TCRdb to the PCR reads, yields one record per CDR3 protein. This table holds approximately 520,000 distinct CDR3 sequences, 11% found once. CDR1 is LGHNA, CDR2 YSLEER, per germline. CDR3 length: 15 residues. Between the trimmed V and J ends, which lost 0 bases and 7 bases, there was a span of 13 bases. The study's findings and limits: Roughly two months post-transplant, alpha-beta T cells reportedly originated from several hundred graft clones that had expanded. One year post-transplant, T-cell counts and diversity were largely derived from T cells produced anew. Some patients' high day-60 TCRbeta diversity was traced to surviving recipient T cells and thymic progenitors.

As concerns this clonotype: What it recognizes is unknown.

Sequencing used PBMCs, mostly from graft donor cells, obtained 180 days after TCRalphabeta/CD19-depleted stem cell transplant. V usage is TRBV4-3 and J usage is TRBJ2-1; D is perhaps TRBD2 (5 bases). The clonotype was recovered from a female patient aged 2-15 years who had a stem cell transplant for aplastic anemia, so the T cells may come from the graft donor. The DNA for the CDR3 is TGCGCCAGCAGCCAAGATGCGCGGGCCGGTAATGAGCAGTTCTTC. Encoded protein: CASSQDARAGNEQFF.